The clone carrying this T cell receptor beta chain was picked up many times. CDR1 is MNHNS and CDR2 is SASEGT in the germline V gene. The CDR3 covers 12 residues. V was trimmed by 6 bases and J by 5 bases, leaving 9 bases between them. This sample is part of a study of esophageal squamous cell carcinoma under preoperative chemotherapy. TCRdb re-called the PCR reads with MiXCR, one entry per CDR3 protein. Of about 9,600 distinct CDR3 sequences listed, over 40% are singletons. Time point described: after preoperative PTX-NDP chemotherapy. The chain combines TRBV6-1 with TRBJ2-3, with D hard to call. The clonotype originates from a human donor with esophageal squamous cell carcinoma. The donor label of this sample is uncertain. Sampling took place from a patient given preoperative chemotherapy. CDR3 amino acids: CASSPKKDTQYF. The CDR3 bases are TGTGCCAGCAGCCCAAAAAAAGATACGCAGTATTTT.